This record looks at one T cell receptor beta chain sequence and its context. The CDR3 has 17 amino acids. Per the germline V gene, CDR1 is LGHDT and CDR2 is YNNKEL (reference sequence). This sample was taken from a study of monozygotic twins with inflammatory bowel disease. TCRdb re-called the 5' RACE reads and shows each CDR3 protein once, DNA omitted. Its table lists some 440,000 distinct CDR3 sequences. V usage is TRBV3-1 and J usage is TRBJ1-1; without DNA, the TCRdb call of TRBD1 cannot be checked. The TCR sequence derives from a human donor with ulcerative colitis or Crohn's disease, or a healthy co-twin of an affected twin (not recorded which). Material for sequencing was blood. CDR3 protein: CASSPGQGAIGKTEAFF. The full variable domain, rest sourced from reference TRBV3-1 and TRBJ1-1, is DTAVSQTPKYLVTQMGNDKSIKCEQNLGHDTMYWYKQDSKKFLKIMFSYNNKELIINETVPNRFSPKSPDKAHLNLHINSLELGDSAVYFCASSPGQGAIGKTEAFFGQGTRLTVV.